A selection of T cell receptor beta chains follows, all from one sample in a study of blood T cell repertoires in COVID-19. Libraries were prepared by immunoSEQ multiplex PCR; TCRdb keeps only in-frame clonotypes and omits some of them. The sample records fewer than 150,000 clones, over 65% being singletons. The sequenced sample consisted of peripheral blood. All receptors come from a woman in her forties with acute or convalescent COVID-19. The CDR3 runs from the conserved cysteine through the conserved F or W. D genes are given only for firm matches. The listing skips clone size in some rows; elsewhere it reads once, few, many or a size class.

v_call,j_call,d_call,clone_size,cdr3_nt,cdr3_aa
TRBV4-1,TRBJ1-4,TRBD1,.,TGCGCCAGCAGCCAATACACAGGGGCAAATGAAAAACTGTTTTTT,CASSQYTGANEKLFF
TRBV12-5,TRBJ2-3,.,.,TGTGCTAGTGGTTTGTGGGGAGCAGATACGCAGTATTTT,CASGLWGADTQYF
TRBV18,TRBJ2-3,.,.,TGTGCCAGCTCACCCGGGACTGTCACAGATACGCAGTATTTT,CASSPGTVTDTQYF
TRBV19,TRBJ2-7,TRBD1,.,TGTGCCAGTAGCCCGGGACAGGGACTTGGCGAGCAGTACTTC,CASSPGQGLGEQYF
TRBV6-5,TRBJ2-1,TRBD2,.,TGTGCCAGCAGCTACGAGGGGACTAGGGAGCAGTTCTTC,CASSYEGTREQFF
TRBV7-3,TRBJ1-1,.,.,TGTGCCAGCAGCTTCCAGAGGGACACTGAAGCTTTCTTT,CASSFQRDTEAFF
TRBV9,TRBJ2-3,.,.,TGTGCCAGCAGCGTAGTGGGAGCAGATACGCAGTATTTT,CASSVVGADTQYF
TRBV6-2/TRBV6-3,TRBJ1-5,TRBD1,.,TGTGCCAGCAGTCGGAGACAGGGGGCCGGGAATCAGCCCCAGCATTTT,CASSRRQGAGNQPQHF
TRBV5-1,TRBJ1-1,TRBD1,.,TGCGCCAGTAACAGGGGTGCGAACACTGAAGCTTTCTTT,CASNRGANTEAFF
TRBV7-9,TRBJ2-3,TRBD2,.,TGTGCCAGCAGCTTAGGGGGCGGGGGAAGCACAGATACGCAGTATTTT,CASSLGGGGSTDTQYF
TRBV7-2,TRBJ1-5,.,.,TGTGCCAGCAGCTCCCGCCGGGCAGGGGATAGCAATCAGCCCCAGCATTTT,CASSSRRAGDSNQPQHF
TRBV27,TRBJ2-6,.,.,TGTGCCAGCAGTTTATCAGGAGCTGGGGCCAACGTCCTGACTTTC,CASSLSGAGANVLTF
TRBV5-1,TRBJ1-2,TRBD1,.,TGCGCCAGCCGCCGGGGACAGGGGGCCTATGGCTACACCTTC,CASRRGQGAYGYTF
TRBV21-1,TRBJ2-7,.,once,TGTGCCAGCAAGGTATCCGGGACTCTCTCCTACGAGCAGTACTTC,CASKVSGTLSYEQYF
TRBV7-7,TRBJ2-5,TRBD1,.,TGTGCCAGCAGCTTAGGCAGGGGGGAGACCCAGTACTTC,CASSLGRGETQYF
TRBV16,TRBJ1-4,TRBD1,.,TGTGCCAGCAGCCAGACTAGGGGGCATGGTGAAAAACTGTTTTTT,CASSQTRGHGEKLFF
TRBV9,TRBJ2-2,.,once,TGTGCCAGCAGCGCGCTAGCGTCAGGCACCGGGGAGCTGTTTTTT,CASSALASGTGELFF
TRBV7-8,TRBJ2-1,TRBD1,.,TGTGCCAGCAGCTTTGTCCACGACAGGGGGCTCAGGAGGCGCTTCTACAATGAGCAGTTCTTC,CASSFVHDRGLRRRFYNEQFF